Listed here is a single TCR beta chain. Its target is not known. This record comes from a study of cytomegalovirus exposure and HLA in healthy donors. On the study more broadly: Ancestry clustering placed roughly four fifths of some 400 genotyped donors in the Caucasian-associated cluster. Study-level points and caveats: Some TCR beta chains (roughly 160 of them) were listed as cytomegalovirus-associated. Later genetic work tied a missense DCLRE1C variant to beta-chain V and J trimming.

PCR used 60 Vbeta primers and 13 Jbeta primers. The repertoire was sequenced with immunoSEQ multiplex PCR; TCRdb's copy has only in-frame clones and lacks some. The sample yields approximately 190,000 clones, roughly 73% seen once. Germline V gene lookup returns CDR1 LNHDA and CDR2 SQIVND (reference sequence). Germline trimming cut 4 bases from V and 5 bases from J; bases unmatched to any gene: 10. This CDR3 has 15 amino acids. The specimen sequenced was PBMCs. This receptor was obtained from a woman aged 25 to 39 in good health and CMV-seronegative. The chain couples TRBV19 to TRBJ2-7; 8 positions agree with TRBD2. DNA of the CDR3: TGTGCCAGTAGTACCTTCGGGGTTAGCGGGAACGAGCAGTACTTC. Amino acid sequence: CASSTFGVSGNEQYF.